Listed here is a single TCR beta chain. This clonotype was observed many times. This receptor's antigen is unknown. Base qualities are not recorded, but no much larger clone differs from it by a single base. The germline V gene (reference sequence) supplies CDR1 SEHNR and CDR2 FQNEAQ. At the junction V is shortened by 5 bases and J by 9 bases; bases outside the gene matches: 6. The CDR3 measures 14 amino acids from cysteine to phenylalanine. Of the read, only the CDR3 DNA is kept; its 42 bases are in frame from base 1. Patients chosen for sequencing had shown expansion of CD8+CD57+ cells by flow cytometry. Severe acquired aplastic anemia was diagnosed in all patients according to International Study of Aplastic Anemia and Agranulocytosis and Camitta criteria. No patient had received any therapy when blood was sampled. In this study, sorted CD4+ and CD8+ T cells from the blood of healthy subjects and of severe aplastic anemia patients had their TCR repertoires deep-sequenced. Patients were enrolled under clinicaltrials.gov protocols 00001620, 01623167, 00001397, 00071045, 00081523 and 00961064 in the USA. Ficoll-Paque density gradient centrifugation was used to isolate peripheral blood mononuclear cells. Before DNA was extracted, CD4+ and CD8+ T cells were sorted using either FACS or magnetic beads.

TCR beta VDJ combination and CDR3 sequence profiling used genomic DNA as the template. An Illumina HiSeq 2000 was the platform used for TCR repertoire sequencing. From the authors' description of their analysis: TRBV/TRBJ rearrangement plots, CDR3 size and DJ length profiles, and Simpson's diversity index were used to evaluate the repertoires. The most abundant DNA sequence in the deep sequencing data was defined as the immunodominant clone. CDR3 amino acid sequences were screened for sharing across subjects and compared with published repertoires and the VDJdb database. TCRdb reran the public reads through fastp at Q25 and MiXCR, keeping productive beta chains. When rows share a CDR3 protein, they turn into one entry using the most common DNA and genes. These V and J calls derive from TCRdb rather than the authors' analysis. The sample table records around 200,000 distinct CDR3 sequences; roughly 50% of these occur just once. The ten top clones hold roughly 13% of the sample.

This sample is part of a study of CD8+CD57+ T cells in acquired aplastic anemia (dated by TCRdb to between 2018 and 2020). In the study overall: A mean of 3.2 ug of DNA, ranging from roughly 0.2 to 30 ug, was extracted from sorted CD4+ and CD8+ cells. A CD8+CD57+ expansion meant a frequency higher than the mean frequency seen in healthy subjects. Broader findings and caveats from the paper: No significant difference in CD8+ Simpson's diversity was found between patients and healthy controls (P=0.060). Twenty-nine CD8+ CDR3 sequences were shared between patients and controls but appeared highly expressed in patients and within their immunodominant clones.

The TCR was taken from a human donor with aplastic anemia. The chain joins TRBV7-9 to TRBJ1-6; TRBD1 matches 8 bases in the middle. Material: sorted CD4+, CD8+, or CD8+CD57+ T cells (not recorded which) from PBMCs. The encoded CDR3 is CASSRSGGASPLHF. The nucleotide sequence is given as TGTGCCAGCAGCCGCTCAGGGGGCGCTTCACCCCTCCACTTT.